The rows below give T cell receptor beta chains drawn from one sample of a study of blood T cell repertoires in COVID-19. Sequencing was performed with immunoSEQ multiplex PCR; in TCRdb, only in-frame clones are kept and a portion is missing. Here the sample spans roughly 230,000 clones, roughly 85% being singletons. Sequencing input: peripheral blood. These receptors were collected from a man aged 40-50 years with acute or convalescent COVID-19. Each CDR3 is given with its conserved first and last residue. D genes are given only for firm matches.

d_call j_call v_call cdr3_length cdr3_nt cdr3_aa
. TRBJ1-1 TRBV18 13 TGTGCCAGCTCGGAACTCCGGGGCACTGAAGCTTTCTTT CASSELRGTEAFF
. TRBJ2-7 TRBV20-1 11 TGCAGTGCGAACTCAAAGAACGAGCAGTACTTC CSANSKNEQYF
. TRBJ1-6 TRBV10-2 14 TGCGCCAGCAGTGCGAAGACTGAAAATTCACCCCTCCACTTT CASSAKTENSPLHF
. TRBJ1-1 TRBV21-1 12 TGTGCCAACAGCCGGGGGGTGCCTGAAGCTTTCTTT CANSRGVPEAFF
TRBD1 TRBJ2-7 TRBV6-5 15 TGTGCCAGCAGTCCCGCGGGACAGGGGACCTACGAGCAGTACTTC CASSPAGQGTYEQYF
TRBD2 TRBJ2-5 TRBV7-9 15 TGTGCCAGCAGCCGGACTAGCGGGGGGAGGGAGACCCAGTACTTC CASSRTSGGRETQYF
. TRBJ1-1 TRBV7-2 12 TGTGCCAGTAGCTTAGTATCGGGTACGGCTTTCTTT CASSLVSGTAFF
TRBD1 TRBJ1-5 TRBV19 18 TGTGCCAGCCTCCCCGGGACAGGGAAATTTGATAGCAATCAGCCCCAGCATTTT CASLPGTGKFDSNQPQHF
. TRBJ1-1 TRBV2 14 TGTGCCAGCAGTGGGTGGGGGGAGAACACTGAAGCTTTCTTT CASSGWGENTEAFF
. TRBJ2-7 TRBV14 14 TGTGCCAGCAGCCAAGAGCAGGGCTTCCACGAGCAGTACTTC CASSQEQGFHEQYF
. TRBJ1-2 TRBV15 13 TGTGCCACCAGCAGAGATACAGAGTATGGCTACACCTTC CATSRDTEYGYTF
TRBD1 TRBJ2-7 TRBV6-2/TRBV6-3 16 TGTGCCAGCAGTCCCCCTACAGGGGCAACGGAGTACGAGCAGTACTTC CASSPPTGATEYEQYF